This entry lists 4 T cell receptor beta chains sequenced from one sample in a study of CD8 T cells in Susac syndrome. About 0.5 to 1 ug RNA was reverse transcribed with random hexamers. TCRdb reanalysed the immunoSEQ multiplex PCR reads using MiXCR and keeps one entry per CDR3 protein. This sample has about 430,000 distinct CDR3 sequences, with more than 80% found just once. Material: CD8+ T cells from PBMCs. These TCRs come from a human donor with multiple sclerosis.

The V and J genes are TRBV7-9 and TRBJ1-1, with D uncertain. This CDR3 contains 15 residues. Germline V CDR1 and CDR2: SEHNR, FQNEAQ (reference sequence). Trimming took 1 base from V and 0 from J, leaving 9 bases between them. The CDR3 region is CASSLEGLMNTEAFF. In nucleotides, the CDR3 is TGTGCCAGCAGCTTAGAAGGCCTCATGAACACTGAAGCTTTCTTT.

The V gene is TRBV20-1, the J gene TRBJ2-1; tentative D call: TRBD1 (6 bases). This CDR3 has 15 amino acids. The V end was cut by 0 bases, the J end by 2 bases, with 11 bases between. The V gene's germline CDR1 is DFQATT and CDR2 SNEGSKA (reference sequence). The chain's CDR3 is CSARDPGAPYNEQFF. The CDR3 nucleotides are TGCAGTGCTAGAGACCCAGGGGCTCCCTACAATGAGCAGTTCTTC.

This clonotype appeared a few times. As DNA, the CDR3 is TGTGCCAGCAGTTACCTGGGGGAGTTGGATGGCTACACCTTC. It yields the protein CASSYLGELDGYTF. The chain links TRBV6-2 or TRBV6-3 to TRBJ1-2; the D gene is possibly TRBD1 (5 bases). CDR1 is MNHEY, CDR2 SVGEGT, per germline. Trimming removed 2 bases from V and 6 bases from J, with 13 bases in between. The CDR3 length is 14 residues.

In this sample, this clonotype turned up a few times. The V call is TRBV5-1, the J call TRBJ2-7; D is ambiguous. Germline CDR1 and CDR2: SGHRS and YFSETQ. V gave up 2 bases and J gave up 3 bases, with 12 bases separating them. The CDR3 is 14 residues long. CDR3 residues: CASSFTGQSYEQYF. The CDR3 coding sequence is TGCGCCAGCAGCTTTACCGGGCAGAGCTACGAGCAGTACTTC.